The count of the clone carrying this T cell receptor (beta chain) is one. Its antigen remains unknown. The sample originates from a study of blood T cells in healthy people across ages. The ends were cut back, 5 bases at V and 2 bases at J, with 7 bases in the middle. Germline-derived CDR1 and CDR2 are LGHNA and YNFKEQ. The CDR3 covers 13 residues. Study-level results: Diversity of TCR beta per million T cells declined in a roughly linear way with age.

Then a second PCR, running roughly 7 to 11 cycles, was carried out with a sample-barcoded 5' primer and a J-beta primer mix. A template-switch adaptor that had 12 random nucleotides put a tag on each cDNA molecule. TCRdb fed the 5' RACE reads into MiXCR, producing one record per CDR3 protein. The table includes over 1,200,000 distinct CDR3 sequences, 45% to 70% detected once. The sequence was collected from a man between 18 and 35 years old in good health. Sample: blood. The chain is built from TRBV4-2 and TRBJ2-1; no reliable D call. The chain's CDR3 is CASSDETYNEQFF. The CDR3 coding sequence is TGTGCCAGCAGCGACGAAACCTACAATGAGCAGTTCTTC.